This is a list of T cell receptor beta chains from one sample in a study of neurological immune-mediated disorders. From the 5' RACE reads, TCRdb called clonotypes with MiXCR, one entry per CDR3 protein. The data show tens of thousands of distinct CDR3 sequences, approximately 13% seen once. Material: PBMCs. The receptors shown here come from a woman between 35 and 50 years old in good health. The CDR3 runs from the conserved cysteine through the conserved F or W. The D gene is left open where the match is weak. A clone size is listed for some rows: how often the clone was seen (once, few, many), or a class if it is expanded.

TRBJ2-5,.,TRBV20-1,medium-sized,TGCAGTGCCAGTGGGTTGGAGACCCAGTACTTC,CSASGLETQYF
TRBJ2-5,TRBD2,TRBV11-1,many,TGTGCCAGCAGCTTAGAAGCGGGGGCGGGGGAGACCCAGTACTTC,CASSLEAGAGETQYF
TRBJ1-4,.,TRBV12-3/TRBV12-4,many,TGTGCCAGCAGTATCCGGGACACGGGCGAAAAACTGTTTTTT,CASSIRDTGEKLFF
TRBJ2-5,.,TRBV4-3,.,TGCGCCAGCAGCCAAGGGCGGGGCATCCAAGAGACCCAGTACTTC,CASSQGRGIQETQYF
TRBJ1-1,.,TRBV3-1,many,TGTGCCAGCAGCCGACTCCAGGGTGGGAACACTGAAGCTTTCTTT,CASSRLQGGNTEAFF
TRBJ1-2,.,TRBV7-2,many,TGTGCCAGCAGCCCAAACGGGGACGAGGGCTACACCTTC,CASSPNGDEGYTF
TRBJ2-3,.,TRBV9,.,TGTGCCAGCAGCGTTCAGGGGACCACAGATACGCAGTATTTT,CASSVQGTTDTQYF
TRBJ1-2,TRBD1,TRBV7-2,many,TGTGCCAGCAGGAATGGGGGTGGGACAGTGAGAGGCTACACCTTC,CASRNGGGTVRGYTF
TRBJ1-1,.,TRBV7-2,medium-sized,TGTGCCAGCAGCTTATCAAGGGGAACTGAAGCTTTCTTT,CASSLSRGTEAFF
TRBJ1-1,TRBD1,TRBV18,many,TGTGCCAGCTCACCGGGACAGTCGAACACTGAAGCTTTCTTT,CASSPGQSNTEAFF
TRBJ2-5,TRBD1,TRBV29-1,many,TGCAGCGTTGGATTCACGTCGACAGGGGAACAAGAGACCCAGTACTTC,CSVGFTSTGEQETQYF
TRBJ2-3,.,TRBV4-1,.,TGCGCCAGCAGCCAAGGACTTAGTTTTAAGTATTTT,CASSQGLSFKYF
TRBJ2-1,TRBD2,TRBV12-3/TRBV12-4,many,TGTGCCAGCTCCGCCGGGCTAGCGGGGACTCCCCTCTCCTACAATGAGCAGTTCTTC,CASSAGLAGTPLSYNEQFF
TRBJ2-7,.,TRBV27,many,TGTGCCAGCAGATCCAAGATCACAAGGAGGGGGCGAACCTACGAGCAGTACTTC,CASRSKITRRGRTYEQYF
TRBJ2-1,.,TRBV20-1,many,TGCAGTGCGGATAGCCCTAGGGAGCAGTTCTTC,CSADSPREQFF
TRBJ2-3,TRBD2,TRBV5-1,many,TGCGCCAGCAGCTCTAGCGGGTTAAGCACAGATACGCAGTATTTT,CASSSSGLSTDTQYF
TRBJ2-5,TRBD2,TRBV6-2/TRBV6-3,many,TGTGCCAGCCGCCTCGGCGGGAGAAGAGGAGAGACCCAGTACTTC,CASRLGGRRGETQYF
TRBJ1-4,.,TRBV5-1,many,TGCGCCAGCAGCTTGAACGGTGAAAAACTGTTTTTT,CASSLNGEKLFF
TRBJ2-1,TRBD1,TRBV5-1,once,TGCTCCAGCAGCGAAGGGGACAGGGCCCGGAGCTACAATGAGCAGTTCTTC,CSSSEGDRARSYNEQFF
TRBJ2-1,TRBD2,TRBV11-1,many,TGTGCCAGCAGCAAATATAGCGGGAGGTCGAATGAGCAGTTCTTC,CASSKYSGRSNEQFF
TRBJ2-7,TRBD1,TRBV20-1,many,TGCAGTGGGACAGGGCAAACCTACGAGCAGTACTTC,CSGTGQTYEQYF
TRBJ2-2,.,TRBV20-1,medium-sized,TGCAGTGCTAGAGACCCTTTACACGGGGAGCTGTTTTTT,CSARDPLHGELFF
TRBJ2-7,TRBD1,TRBV7-3,many,TGTGCCAGCAGCTTATTGATGGGACAGGACTACGAGCAGTACTTC,CASSLLMGQDYEQYF
TRBJ2-7,TRBD2,TRBV7-9,many,TGTGCCAGCATCCCGGGGAGGGGTATCTACGAGCAGTACTTC,CASIPGRGIYEQYF
TRBJ1-2,.,TRBV4-1,.,TGCGCCAGCAGCCAAGAAGGCAGGTCTTCCCTAGCTAACTATGGCTACACCTTC,CASSQEGRSSLANYGYTF
TRBJ1-1,.,TRBV10-3,many,TGTGCCATCAGTGAGATCAGGGACACTGAAGCTTTCTTT,CAISEIRDTEAFF
TRBJ2-5,.,TRBV5-1,many,TGCGCCAGCAGCTGGGCAGGGTCGGGACAAGAGACCCAGTACTTC,CASSWAGSGQETQYF
TRBJ2-7,.,TRBV5-1,many,TGCGCCAGCAGCTTCCCAGGGCACGACGAGCAGTACTTC,CASSFPGHDEQYF
TRBJ1-3,.,TRBV20-1,many,TGCAGTGCTAGAGACCCTGACAGCATAAGGGGTCCTGGAAACACCATATATTTT,CSARDPDSIRGPGNTIYF
TRBJ1-3,TRBD1,TRBV3-1,many,TGTGCCAGCAGCCAAGTCCCGGGACAGGGGTACTCTGGAAACACCATATATTTT,CASSQVPGQGYSGNTIYF
TRBJ1-1,TRBD1,TRBV6-5,many,TGTGCCAGCAGTTCCGTAATTCAGGGGGGGACCTTATCTGAAGCTTTCTTT,CASSSVIQGGTLSEAFF
TRBJ1-5,.,TRBV10-3,many,TGTGCCATCAGTGAGGGACCGGGCCAGCCCCAGCATTTT,CAISEGPGQPQHF
TRBJ2-7,.,TRBV7-3,few,TGTGCCAGCAGCCGGGACCACTCCTACGAGCAGTACTTC,CASSRDHSYEQYF
TRBJ1-6,.,TRBV7-7,many,TGTGCGAGCAAGGCGTCGGGGGGTAATTCACCCCTCCACTTT,CASKASGGNSPLHF
TRBJ2-2,.,TRBV5-6,many,TGTGCCAGCAGCTTGCTTAACGGCGGACTGAACACCGGGGAGCTGTTTTTT,CASSLLNGGLNTGELFF
TRBJ2-6,TRBD1,TRBV12-3/TRBV12-4,.,TGTACCAGCAGTTTCCGGACAGGTGTTAGCTCTGGGGCCAACGTCCTGACTTTC,CTSSFRTGVSSGANVLTF
TRBJ1-5,.,TRBV5-1,once,TGCGCCAGCAGCTTGGATTCCGGGGGCAATCAGCCCCAGCATTTT,CASSLDSGGNQPQHF
TRBJ1-2,.,TRBV5-1,many,TGCGCCAGCAGGATGGGGGGGGGCCAGCCGCCGTATGGCTACACCTTC,CASRMGGGQPPYGYTF
TRBJ2-7,.,TRBV12-5,many,TGTGCTAGTGGTTTGACAGACGAGCAGTACTTC,CASGLTDEQYF
TRBJ2-7,.,TRBV5-1,many,TGCGCCAGCAGCTTGGGGGGGGGGCGGAGCTACGAGCAGTACTTC,CASSLGGGRSYEQYF
TRBJ1-1,.,TRBV12-3/TRBV12-4,many,TGTGCCAGCAGTTTACCTCACTGGGGTGAAGCTTTCTTT,CASSLPHWGEAFF
TRBJ2-6,.,TRBV20-1,many,TGCAGTGCCCGGGGACATCTCTCTGGGGCCAACGTCCTGACTTTC,CSARGHLSGANVLTF
TRBJ2-1,.,TRBV20-1,many,TGCAGTGCTAGGGGGCCGGGGCATGAGCAGTTCTTC,CSARGPGHEQFF
TRBJ1-5,.,TRBV10-3,many,TGTGCCATCAGTGAGTCCGGGGACAGCAATCAGCCCCAGCATTTT,CAISESGDSNQPQHF
TRBJ1-5,TRBD1,TRBV20-1,many,TGCAGTGTTATCAACAGGGGGCGAGGTGGCAATCAGCCCCAGCATTTT,CSVINRGRGGNQPQHF
TRBJ2-1,.,TRBV21-1,.,TGTGCCAACAACAAAGGGAAGCGGGAGCCCTACAATGAGCAGTTCTTC,CANNKGKREPYNEQFF
TRBJ2-3,.,TRBV12-3/TRBV12-4,many,TGTGCCAGCAGCCCGGCTTGGCAGCAGTATTTT,CASSPAWQQYF
TRBJ2-7,.,TRBV4-3,few,TGCGCCAGCAGCCAAGAAGCCCAGACCGATCTCTCCTACGAGCAGTACTTC,CASSQEAQTDLSYEQYF
TRBJ2-7,.,TRBV27,many,TGTGCCAGCAGTTTGGACAGTACCCCCTACGAGCAGTACTTC,CASSLDSTPYEQYF
TRBJ1-5,.,TRBV20-1,many,TGCAGTGCTAGAGTTCCCACCGGGACCGCCGGCAATCAGCCCCAGCATTTT,CSARVPTGTAGNQPQHF
TRBJ2-1,TRBD1,TRBV6-2/TRBV6-3,many,TGTGCCAGTCGCCTCACAGGGGTCTCCTACAATGAGCAGTTCTTC,CASRLTGVSYNEQFF
TRBJ1-6,.,TRBV15,.,TGTGCCACCAGCAGAGACGACAGCTATAATTCACCCCTCCACTTT,CATSRDDSYNSPLHF
TRBJ2-1,.,TRBV7-2,many,TGTGCCAGCAGCTTAGGAGGGCGCTACAATGAGCAGTTCTTC,CASSLGGRYNEQFF
TRBJ1-3,.,TRBV6-1,many,TGTGCCAGCAGTGTTATGCAGGGGAGGAGCGCTGGAAACACCATATATTTT,CASSVMQGRSAGNTIYF
TRBJ2-5,TRBD2,TRBV12-3/TRBV12-4,.,TGTGCCAGCAGTTTCCCTAGCGGGGGCCGAGAGACCCAGTACTTC,CASSFPSGGRETQYF
TRBJ2-7,TRBD2,TRBV29-1,many,TGCAGCGTTGAATCGGGGGGTTACGAGCAGTACTTC,CSVESGGYEQYF
TRBJ2-1,.,TRBV7-9,many,TGTGCCAGCAGCTTTGAGGTGGAGTTCAATGAGCAGTTCTTC,CASSFEVEFNEQFF
TRBJ2-5,TRBD2,TRBV10-2,.,TGCGCCAGCAGGGGACTAGCGATAAAAGAGACCCAGTACTTC,CASRGLAIKETQYF
TRBJ2-3,.,TRBV5-1,.,TGCGCCAGCAGCTTGGCTAGATTCATGGATACGCAGTATTTT,CASSLARFMDTQYF